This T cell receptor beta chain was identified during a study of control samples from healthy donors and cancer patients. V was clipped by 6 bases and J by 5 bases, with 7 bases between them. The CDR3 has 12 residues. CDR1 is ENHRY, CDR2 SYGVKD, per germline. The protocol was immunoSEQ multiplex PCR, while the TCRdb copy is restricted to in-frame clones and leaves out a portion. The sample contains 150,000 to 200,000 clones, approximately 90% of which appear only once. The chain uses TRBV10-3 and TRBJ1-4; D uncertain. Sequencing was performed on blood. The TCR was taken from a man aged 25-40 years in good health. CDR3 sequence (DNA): TGTGCCATCAGGGACCAAAATGAAAAACTGTTTTTT. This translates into CAIRDQNEKLFF.